This section outlines one TCR beta chain sequence together with its context. Its antigen is unknown. The data were obtained in a study of cytomegalovirus exposure and HLA in healthy donors. Study in general: Earlier sequencing of 150 million to 200 million T cells yielded around 100 million unique TCR beta sequences.

The CDR3 is 13 residues long. Looked up from germline, CDR1 is MDHEN and CDR2 is SYDVKM. V was trimmed by 4 bases and J by 8 bases, leaving 15 bases between them. 13 Jbeta primers and 60 Vbeta primers were used for the PCR. TCRdb keeps only in-frame clones here, not all; method: immunoSEQ multiplex PCR. The sample lists about 130,000 clones; about 79% were seen once. Findings of the study overall: Cytomegalovirus status was reportedly diagnosed by the classifier with high sensitivity and specificity. Of the V segments, some could not be distinguished, including TRBV6-2 and TRBV6-3, and were excluded. The likely explanation for a cluster of highly shared sequence variants was sequencing artifact.

Input material: PBMCs. J is TRBJ2-7 and V is TRBV28, with a weak D call TRBD1 (6 bases). The TCR was taken from a man aged 50 to 60 in good health and CMV-seronegative. The CDR3 is CASSSPPDRKQYF. The CDR3 nucleotides read TGTGCCAGCAGTTCCCCCCCCGACAGGAAGCAGTACTTC.